These 32 T cell receptor beta chains share one sample of origin, sequenced in a study of blood T cell repertoires in COVID-19. Sequenced by immunoSEQ multiplex PCR; TCRdb stores in-frame clones only, minus some. The sample has tens of thousands of clones; roughly 81% are singletons. The specimen sequenced was peripheral blood. These receptors all come from an older man with acute or convalescent COVID-19.

The V gene is TRBV10-3, the J gene TRBJ1-2, with D tentatively TRBD1 (5 bases). The CDR3 runs 16 residues. CDR1 ENHRY and CDR2 SYGVKD come from the germline V gene. Deletions cut 5 bases from V and 2 bases from J, with 18 bases between. CDR3 protein: CAISPVQGGKNYGYTF. Here the CDR3 DNA reads TGTGCCATCAGTCCCGTGCAGGGAGGGAAAAACTATGGCTACACCTTC.

The J gene is TRBJ2-1, the V gene TRBV15, with 9 bases that match TRBD2. Germline V gives CDR1 LNHNV, CDR2 YYDKDF (reference sequence). The ends lost 3 bases at V and 11 bases at J; junction bases unmatched: 20. The CDR3 is 18 amino acids. Here the CDR3 reads CATSSELEREVPRTKQFF. As DNA, the CDR3 is TGTGCCACCAGCAGTGAGTTGGAGCGGGAGGTCCCCCGGACGAAGCAGTTCTTC.

V and J are TRBV5-1 and TRBJ1-2, with 8 nucleotides matching TRBD1. The CDR3 has 16 amino acids. Germline V gene lookup returns CDR1 SGHRS and CDR2 YFSETQ. J lost 4 bases, V lost 1 base, and 9 bases had no gene match. The DNA for the CDR3 is TGCGCCAGCAGCTTGAGTCGGACAGGGCTGATCTATGGCTACACCTTC. This gives the protein CASSLSRTGLIYGYTF.

J is TRBJ2-1 and V is TRBV10-3; 7 bases align to TRBD2. The CDR3 is 16 residues long. With 4 bases clipped from V and 1 base from J, the junction kept 7 bases outside the gene matches. The germline V gene has CDR1 ENHRY and CDR2 SYGVKD. In DNA form, the CDR3 reads TGTGCCATCAGTGGGTCTCTAGCGGAATCCTACAATGAGCAGTTCTTC. It yields the protein CAISGSLAESYNEQFF.

The chain links TRBV7-9 to TRBJ1-2; 9 bases are shared with TRBD1. The trim removed 5 bases at V and 1 base at J, leaving 5 bases unmatched. There are 15 residues in the CDR3. Germline CDR1 reads SEHNR; CDR2 reads FQNEAQ (reference sequence). In DNA, the CDR3 is TGTGCCAGCAGCCGGACAGGGGCCGTTAACTATGGCTACACCTTC. It encodes CASSRTGAVNYGYTF.

The chain uses TRBV29-1 and TRBJ2-7; no clear D gene. The CDR3 loop spans 11 amino acids. The V gene's germline CDR1 is SQVTM and CDR2 ANQGSEA. Trimming pared 7 bases from V and 3 bases from J, leaving 10 bases between. In DNA form, the CDR3 reads TGCAGCGGACGACTCAACTACGAGCAGTACTTC. It is translated as CSGRLNYEQYF.

The sample holds a few counts of this clone. The chain carries TRBV7-9 and TRBJ1-2; 7 positions agree with TRBD1. Germline V lookup: CDR1 SEHNR, CDR2 FQNEAQ (reference sequence). Trimming at V came to 1 base and at J to 8 bases, leaving 4 bases not matched to a gene. There are 13 residues in the CDR3. In DNA, the CDR3 is TGTGCCAGCAGCTTAGTTGAGGGACAGGGCTACACCTTC. It is translated as CASSLVEGQGYTF.

CDR3 coding DNA: TGTGCCAGCAGGCTAGGACACCACTATGGCTACACCTTC. Its protein is CASRLGHHYGYTF. This chain links TRBV6-5 with TRBJ1-2; a weak D match, TRBD1 (5 bases). CDR1 and CDR2 from the germline V gene are MNHEY and SVGAGI. This CDR3 contains 13 residues. The V gene lost 6 bases and the J gene lost 3 bases, with 11 bases spanning the gap.

The chain couples TRBV5-1 to TRBJ2-1; the D gene is possibly TRBD1 (5 bases). From germline, CDR1 is SGHRS and CDR2 YFSETQ. V was clipped by 4 bases and J by 5 bases, with 10 bases between them. This CDR3 region has 13 residues. DNA of the CDR3: TGCGCCAGCAGCCCGGACATTAACAATGAGCAGTTCTTC. Translated, it gives CASSPDINNEQFF. The variable domain in full, completed from reference TRBV5-1 and TRBJ2-1, reads KAGVTQTPRYLIKTRGQQVTLSCSPISGHRSVSWYQQTPGQGLQFLFEYFSETQRNKGNFPGRFSGRQFSNSRSEMNVSTLELGDSALYLCASSPDINNEQFFGPGTRLTVL.

This chain links TRBV27 with TRBJ1-1; D gene uncertain. V shed 6 bases and J shed 0 bases, with 11 bases lying between them. In germline, CDR1 is MNHEY, CDR2 SMNVEV (reference sequence). This CDR3 spans 14 amino acids. The CDR3 here is CASRRGALNTEAFF. The CDR3 DNA follows: TGTGCCAGCAGACGAGGAGCTTTGAACACTGAAGCTTTCTTT.

V is TRBV28 and J is TRBJ2-1; D is ambiguous. Looked up from germline, CDR1 is MDHEN and CDR2 is SYDVKM. The CDR3 spans 12 residues. Trimming stripped 3 bases from V and 8 bases from J, with 8 bases between. CDR3 coding DNA: TGTGCCAGCAGTTTGAGCGACGATGAGCAGTTCTTC. It specifies CASSLSDDEQFF.

The rearrangement uses TRBV2 and TRBJ2-7; 9 nucleotides match TRBD2. Per the germline V gene, CDR1 is SNHLY and CDR2 is FYNNEI. This CDR3 is 16 amino acids long. J lost 1 base, V lost 7 bases, and 11 bases had no gene match. DNA of the CDR3: TGTGCCAGCACTCAGAGGGGGCTAGCGGGATCCTACGAGCAGTACTTC. This codes for CASTQRGLAGSYEQYF.

This sequence joins TRBV9 and TRBJ2-1, with a possible D match to TRBD2 (6 bases). With 1 base removed from V and 0 bases from J, the gap between germline ends came to 14 bases. The length of the CDR3 is 17 residues. The germline V gene has CDR1 SGDLS and CDR2 YYNGEE. The CDR3 region is CASSVFGPGSSYNEQFF. The CDR3 DNA reads as TGTGCCAGCAGCGTATTTGGCCCCGGGAGCTCCTACAATGAGCAGTTCTTC.

V usage is TRBV2 and J usage is TRBJ2-3; possibly TRBD2 for D (6 bases). Germline CDR1 reads SNHLY; CDR2 reads FYNNEI. Trimming stripped 3 bases from V and 4 bases from J, with 14 bases between. This CDR3 has 15 residues. Here the CDR3 reads CASSDWRGRADTQYF. The CDR3 nucleotides read TGTGCCAGCAGTGATTGGAGGGGAAGGGCAGATACGCAGTATTTT.

The count of this clone is one. The rearrangement uses TRBV6-5 and TRBJ1-3, with D unresolved. Trimming cost V 2 bases and J 0 bases, with 8 bases left between them. Germline V gene sequence: CDR1 MNHEY, CDR2 SVGAGI. The length of the CDR3 is 15 residues. The CDR3 here is CASSYDIYSGNTIYF. The CDR3 nucleotides read TGTGCCAGCAGTTACGACATATACTCTGGAAACACCATATATTTT.

This chain joins TRBV7-8 and TRBJ2-1; 12 bases are a match to TRBD2. This CDR3 comprises 16 residues. CDR1 and CDR2 from the germline V gene are SGHVS and FQNEAQ. J was trimmed by 4 bases and V by 3 bases; bases with no gene match: 4. The CDR3 DNA is TGTGCCAGCAGCTTTCTAGCGGGAGGGAAATACAATGAGCAGTTCTTC. Its protein is CASSFLAGGKYNEQFF.

The chain carries TRBV19 and TRBJ1-1; no definite D call. Trimming took 8 bases from V and 1 from J, leaving 14 bases between them. CDR1 is LNHDA and CDR2 is SQIVND in the germline V gene (reference sequence). The CDR3 contains 14 residues. The CDR3 nucleotides read TGTGCCAGTCACGATACTTTCAAGAACACTGAAGCTTTCTTT. It translates to CASHDTFKNTEAFF.

This chain links TRBV9 with TRBJ2-2, with no clear D. The CDR3 is 11 amino acids. V lost 4 bases and J 6 bases, leaving 4 bases between the germline ends. Looked up from germline, CDR1 is SGDLS and CDR2 is YYNGEE. The CDR3 reads CASSLAGELFF. The CDR3 bases are TGTGCCAGCAGCCTCGCCGGGGAGCTGTTTTTT.

This clone appeared many times. The chain employs TRBV6-9 and TRBJ1-6; 10 bases map to TRBD1. This CDR3 contains 14 residues. Germline V lookup: CDR1 MNHGY, CDR2 SVAAGI. The junction had 2 bases not matched to a gene; V was cut back by 4 bases and J by 8 bases. CDR3 sequence: CASSSGTGDSPLHF. The CDR3 DNA follows: TGTGCCAGCAGTTCAGGGACAGGGGATTCACCCCTCCACTTT.

The chain uses TRBV6-5 and TRBJ2-4; 10 positions agree with TRBD1. Per germline, CDR1 MNHEY and CDR2 SVGAGI. The CDR3 length is 14 residues. Trimming removed 6 bases from V and 6 bases from J; junction bases left unmatched: 5. The CDR3 loop is CASRPTGGVNIQYF. The CDR3 bases are TGTGCCAGCAGGCCGACAGGGGGCGTAAACATTCAGTACTTC.

The chain uses TRBV3-1 (or the pseudogene TRBV3-2) and TRBJ2-3; D gene uncertain. V lost 0 bases and J 4 bases, leaving 8 bases between the germline ends. The CDR3 loop spans 14 amino acids. Germline V gene lookup returns CDR1 LGHDT and CDR2 YNNKEL (reference sequence). This chain's CDR3 is CASSQDALADTQYF. The CDR3 DNA sequence: TGTGCCAGCAGCCAAGATGCCTTAGCAGATACGCAGTATTTT.

The chain recombines TRBV5-4 with TRBJ2-7; D is possibly TRBD2 (6 bases). V lost 3 bases to trimming and J lost 1 base, with 14 bases between them. Per the germline V gene, CDR1 is SGHNT and CDR2 is YYREEE (reference sequence). This CDR3 region has 15 residues. For the CDR3, the DNA is TGTGCCAGCAGCTGGTCCCTCGGGAGTTCCTACGAGCAGTACTTC. It specifies CASSWSLGSSYEQYF. The full variable domain, with the rest looked up from reference TRBV5-4 and TRBJ2-7, is ETGVTQSPTHLIKTRGQQVTLRCSSQSGHNTVSWYQQALGQGPQFIFQYYREEENGRGNFPPRFSGLQFPNYSSELNVNALELDDSALYLCASSWSLGSSYEQYFGPGTRLTVT.

The chain carries TRBV7-2 and TRBJ1-3; tentatively, D is TRBD1 (5 bases). The germline V and J ends were trimmed by 5 bases and 5 bases, with 16 bases remaining between them. There are 15 residues in the CDR3. The germline CDR1 and CDR2 sequences are SGHTA and FQGNSA. CDR3 sequence (DNA): TGTGCCAGCAGCCCCGGGGGTCGGATCCGAAACACCATATATTTT. This translates into CASSPGGRIRNTIYF. Full variable domain (outside the CDR3, taken from reference TRBV7-2 and TRBJ1-3): GAGVSQSPSNKVTEKGKDVELRCDPISGHTALYWYRQSLGQGLEFLIYFQGNSAPDKSGLPSDRFSAERTGGSVSTLTIQRTQQEDSAVYLCASSPGGRIRNTIYFGEGSWLTVV.

V usage is TRBV7-6 and J usage is TRBJ1-2, with D possibly matching TRBD1 (6 bases). CDR1 is SGHVS, CDR2 FNYEAQ, per germline. V gave up 4 bases and J gave up 7 bases, with 16 bases separating them. This CDR3 region has 14 residues. The CDR3 sequence is CASSSGQSGFGYTF. The CDR3 DNA is TGTGCCAGCAGCTCAGGACAGTCGGGGTTTGGCTACACCTTC.

A few counts support this clone. The CDR3 sequence is CASSLLRGAYNEQFF. The CDR3 nucleotides read TGCGCCAGCAGCTTATTACGGGGGGCCTACAATGAGCAGTTCTTC. This chain links TRBV5-1 with TRBJ2-1; 7 bases fit TRBD2. Germline assignment: CDR1 SGHRS and CDR2 YFSETQ. The CDR3 is 15 amino acids. V lost 2 bases, J lost 2 bases, and 4 bases stayed unmatched. Full variable domain (missing parts from reference TRBV5-1 and TRBJ2-1): KAGVTQTPRYLIKTRGQQVTLSCSPISGHRSVSWYQQTPGQGLQFLFEYFSETQRNKGNFPGRFSGRQFSNSRSEMNVSTLELGDSALYLCASSLLRGAYNEQFFGPGTRLTVL.

In this sample, this clone turned up a few times. The chain links TRBV9 to TRBJ2-3; 10 nucleotides agree with TRBD2. The CDR3 extends over 16 amino acids. Germline V gene data show CDR1 as SGDLS and CDR2 as YYNGEE. J gave up 3 bases and V 3 bases, and 7 bases lay outside the gene matches. The CDR3 reads CASSASGGHGTDTQYF. The CDR3 coding sequence is TGTGCCAGCAGCGCTAGCGGGGGTCACGGGACAGATACGCAGTATTTT.

The chain couples TRBV19 to TRBJ2-1; D remains ambiguous. V was trimmed by 5 bases and J by 13 bases, leaving 9 bases between them. CDR1 LNHDA and CDR2 SQIVND come from the germline V gene (reference sequence). CDR3 length: 10 amino acids. CDR3 sequence (DNA): TGTGCCAGTAGTGTCGGTTTACAGTTCTTC. As protein: CASSVGLQFF.

The chain uses TRBV2 and TRBJ2-3, with D perhaps matching TRBD2 (6 bases). The V gene's germline CDR1 is SNHLY and CDR2 FYNNEI. With 2 bases removed from V and 1 base from J, the gap between germline ends came to 13 bases. The CDR3 sequence is 16 residues long. DNA for the CDR3: TGTGCCAGCAGTGAACGGGGGAGGTCGGGCACAGATACGCAGTATTTT. Its protein is CASSERGRSGTDTQYF.

The gene calls are TRBV7-2 and TRBJ2-2, with TRBD1 as a possible D gene (5 bases). Trimming took off 3 bases at V and 1 base at J, with 12 bases between the two ends. The CDR3 totals 16 residues. Germline V CDR1 and CDR2: SGHTA, FQGNSA. The CDR3 loop is CASSFFGQGNTGELFF. CDR3 bases: TGTGCCAGCAGCTTTTTTGGGCAGGGGAACACCGGGGAGCTGTTTTTT.

The chain is built from TRBV19 and TRBJ1-2; D not resolved. This CDR3 is built from 16 residues. Trimming stripped 1 base from V and 0 bases from J, with 12 bases between. CDR1 is LNHDA, CDR2 SQIVND, per germline (reference sequence). This CDR3 is CASSIGSNFANYGYTF. The CDR3 DNA sequence: TGTGCCAGTAGTATAGGGTCCAACTTCGCTAACTATGGCTACACCTTC.

This chain uses TRBV7-2 with TRBJ2-5, with D possibly being TRBD2 (7 bases). V lost 6 bases, J lost 5 bases, and 16 bases lay in between. Germline-derived CDR1 and CDR2 are SGHTA and FQGNSA. The CDR3 loop spans 14 amino acids. In DNA form, the CDR3 reads TGTGCCAGCAGTCAATCGGGGGGCTTGGAGACCCAGTACTTC. This codes for CASSQSGGLETQYF.

J is TRBJ1-3 and V is TRBV28, with D possibly matching TRBD1 (5 bases). Germline V gene data show CDR1 as MDHEN and CDR2 as SYDVKM. Trimming shortened V by 3 bases and J by 9 bases, and 18 bases separated the two germline ends. The CDR3 extends over 15 amino acids. This CDR3 is CASSLRRIRGTTIYF. The CDR3 DNA reads as TGTGCCAGCAGTTTGCGGAGGATCCGGGGGACCACCATATATTTT.